Sequencing of this T cell receptor delta chain was carried out in a study of gammadelta T cells in human blood (dated by TCRdb to between 2020 and 2021). The study at large found these results: In the study, polyclonal expansion of innate gamma-delta T cells immediately after birth was reported to appear to be driven by microbial exposure.

This clone was seen just once. No antigen is known for it. No clone much larger than this one lies a single base away; base qualities are absent. Just one read gives weak support. Trimming accounts for 1 base at V and 1 base at J, while the number of junction bases matched to no gene is 13. The germline V gene supplies CDR1 GEAIGNYY and CDR2 EKD. The CDR3 runs 19 residues from the cysteine to the phenylalanine. The read is trimmed to its CDR3 DNA, 57 bases read in frame from base 1. The library was obtained by RT-PCR. The sequencer was an Illumina MiSeq. TCRdb recomputed clones from the public reads with CATT; identical DNA rows were then combined. For this sample there are a few hundred delta-chain clones; around a quarter appear just once. The top ten clonotypes cover over 55% of the sample.

The TCR was taken from a human donor. The sequencing sample was made of non-Vgamma9Vdelta2 gamma-delta T cells from adult blood. The sequence links TRDV2 to TRDJ1; TRDD3 matches 11 bases in the middle. The CDR3 reads as follows: CACDTLITGGYSGTDKLIF. The sequenced DNA: TGTGCCTGTGACACGTTAATTACTGGGGGATATAGTGGCACCGATAAACTCATCTTT.